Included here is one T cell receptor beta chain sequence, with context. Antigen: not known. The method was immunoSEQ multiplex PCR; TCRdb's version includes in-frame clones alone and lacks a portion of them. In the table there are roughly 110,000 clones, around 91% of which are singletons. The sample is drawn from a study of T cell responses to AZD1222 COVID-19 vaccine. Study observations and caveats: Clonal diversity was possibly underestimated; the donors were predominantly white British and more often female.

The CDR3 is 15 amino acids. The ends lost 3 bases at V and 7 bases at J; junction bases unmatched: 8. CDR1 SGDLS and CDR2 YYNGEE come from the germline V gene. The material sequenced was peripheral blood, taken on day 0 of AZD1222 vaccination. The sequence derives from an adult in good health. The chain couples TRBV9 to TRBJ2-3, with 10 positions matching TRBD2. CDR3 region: CASSAIAGGGYTQYF. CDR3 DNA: TGTGCCAGCAGCGCAATAGCGGGGGGAGGCTATACGCAGTATTTT.